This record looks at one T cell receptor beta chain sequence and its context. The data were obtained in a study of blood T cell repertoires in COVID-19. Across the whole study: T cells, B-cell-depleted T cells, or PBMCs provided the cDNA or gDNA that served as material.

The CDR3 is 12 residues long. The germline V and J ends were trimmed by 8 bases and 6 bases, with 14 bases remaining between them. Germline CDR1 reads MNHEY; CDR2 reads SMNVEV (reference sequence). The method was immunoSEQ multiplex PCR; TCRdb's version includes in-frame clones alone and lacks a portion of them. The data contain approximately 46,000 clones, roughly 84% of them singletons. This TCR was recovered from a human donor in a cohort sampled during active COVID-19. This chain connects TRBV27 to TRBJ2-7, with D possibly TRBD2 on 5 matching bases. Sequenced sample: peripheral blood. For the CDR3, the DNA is TGTGCCAGCGACGCAGGAGGAGGCGAGCAGTACTTC. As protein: CASDAGGGEQYF.